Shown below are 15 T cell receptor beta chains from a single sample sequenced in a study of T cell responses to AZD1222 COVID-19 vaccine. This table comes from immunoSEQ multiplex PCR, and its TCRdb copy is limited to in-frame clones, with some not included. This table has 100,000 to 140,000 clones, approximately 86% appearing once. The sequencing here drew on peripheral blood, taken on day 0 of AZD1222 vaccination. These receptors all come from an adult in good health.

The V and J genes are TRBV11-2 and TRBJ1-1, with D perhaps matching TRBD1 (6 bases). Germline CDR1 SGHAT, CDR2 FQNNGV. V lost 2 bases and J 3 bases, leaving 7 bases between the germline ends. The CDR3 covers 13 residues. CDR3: CASSLRTDTEAFF. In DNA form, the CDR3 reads TGTGCCAGCAGCTTACGGACAGACACTGAAGCTTTCTTT. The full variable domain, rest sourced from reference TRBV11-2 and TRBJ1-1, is EAGVAQSPRYKIIEKRQSVAFWCNPISGHATLYWYQQILGQGPKLLIQFQNNGVVDDSQLPKDRFSAERLKGVDSTLKIQPAKLEDSAVYLCASSLRTDTEAFFGQGTRLTVV.

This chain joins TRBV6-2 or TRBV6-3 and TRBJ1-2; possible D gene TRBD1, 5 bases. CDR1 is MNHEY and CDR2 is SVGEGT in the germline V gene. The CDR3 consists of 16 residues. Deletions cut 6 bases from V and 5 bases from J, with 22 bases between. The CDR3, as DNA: TGTGCCAGCAGCAACCCAGTTATAGGGGCCTCATATGGCTACACCTTC. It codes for CASSNPVIGASYGYTF.

In DNA, the CDR3 is TGTGCCAGCAGCGTCGGCCAGGGAGAAGGACAGCCCCAGCATTTT. Translating gives CASSVGQGEGQPQHF. This chain uses TRBV9 with TRBJ1-5, with D maybe TRBD1 (5 bases). Germline V gene sequence: CDR1 SGDLS, CDR2 YYNGEE. Trimming cost V 2 bases and J 7 bases, with 16 bases left between them. The CDR3 contains 15 residues.

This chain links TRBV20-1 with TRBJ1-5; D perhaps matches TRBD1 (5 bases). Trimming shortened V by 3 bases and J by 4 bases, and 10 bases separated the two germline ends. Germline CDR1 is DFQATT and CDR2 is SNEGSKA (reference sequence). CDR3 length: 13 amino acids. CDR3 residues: CSASQGQNQPQHF. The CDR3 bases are TGCAGTGCTAGTCAGGGCCAAAATCAGCCCCAGCATTTT.

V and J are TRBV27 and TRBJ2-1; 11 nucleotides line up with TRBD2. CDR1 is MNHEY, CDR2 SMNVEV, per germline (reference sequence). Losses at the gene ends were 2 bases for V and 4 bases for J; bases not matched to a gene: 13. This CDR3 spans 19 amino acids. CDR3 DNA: TGTGCCAGCAGTTTAATAGTAGGGGCTAGCGGGAGGATGTACAATGAGCAGTTCTTC. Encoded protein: CASSLIVGASGRMYNEQFF.

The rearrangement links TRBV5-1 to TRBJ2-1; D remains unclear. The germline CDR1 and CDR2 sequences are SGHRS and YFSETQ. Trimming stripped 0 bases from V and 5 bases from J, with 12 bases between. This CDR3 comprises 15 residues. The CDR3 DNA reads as TGCGCCAGCAGCTTGGCCCGAGACCCCGACAATGAGCAGTTCTTC. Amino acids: CASSLARDPDNEQFF. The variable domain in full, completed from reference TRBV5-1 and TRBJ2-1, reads KAGVTQTPRYLIKTRGQQVTLSCSPISGHRSVSWYQQTPGQGLQFLFEYFSETQRNKGNFPGRFSGRQFSNSRSEMNVSTLELGDSALYLCASSLARDPDNEQFFGPGTRLTVL.

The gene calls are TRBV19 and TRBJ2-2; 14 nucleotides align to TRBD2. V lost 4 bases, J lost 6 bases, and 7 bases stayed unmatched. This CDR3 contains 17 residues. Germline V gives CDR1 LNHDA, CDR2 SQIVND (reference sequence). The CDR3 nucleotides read TGTGCCAGTAGTACTCGACTAGCGGGAGGGGGACCCGGGGAGCTGTTTTTT. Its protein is CASSTRLAGGGPGELFF.

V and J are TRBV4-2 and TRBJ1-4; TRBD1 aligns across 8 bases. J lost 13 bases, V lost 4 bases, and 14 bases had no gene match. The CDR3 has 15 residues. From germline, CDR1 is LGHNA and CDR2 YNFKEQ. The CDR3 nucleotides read TGTGCCAGCAGCCTCCGGACAGGGCCACAAGGGGGACTGTTTTTT. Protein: CASSLRTGPQGGLFF.

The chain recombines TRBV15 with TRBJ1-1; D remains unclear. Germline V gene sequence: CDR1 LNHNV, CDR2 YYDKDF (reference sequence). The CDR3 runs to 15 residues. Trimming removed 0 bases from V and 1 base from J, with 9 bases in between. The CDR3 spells CATSRERYRNTEAFF. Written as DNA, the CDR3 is TGTGCCACCAGCAGAGAGCGGTACCGGAACACTGAAGCTTTCTTT.

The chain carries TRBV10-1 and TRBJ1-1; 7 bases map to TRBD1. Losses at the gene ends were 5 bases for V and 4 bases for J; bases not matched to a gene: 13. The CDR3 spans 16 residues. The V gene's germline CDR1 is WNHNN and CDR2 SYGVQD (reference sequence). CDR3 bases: TGCGCCAGCAGTCCTATCGTAGACAGGGCTAGCACTGAAGCTTTCTTT. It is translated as CASSPIVDRASTEAFF.

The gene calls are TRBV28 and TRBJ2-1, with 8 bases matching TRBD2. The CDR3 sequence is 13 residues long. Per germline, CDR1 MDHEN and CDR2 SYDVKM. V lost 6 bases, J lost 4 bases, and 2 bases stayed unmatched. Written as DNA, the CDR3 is TGTGCCAGCAGAGTAGCGGGGTACAATGAGCAGTTCTTC. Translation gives CASRVAGYNEQFF.

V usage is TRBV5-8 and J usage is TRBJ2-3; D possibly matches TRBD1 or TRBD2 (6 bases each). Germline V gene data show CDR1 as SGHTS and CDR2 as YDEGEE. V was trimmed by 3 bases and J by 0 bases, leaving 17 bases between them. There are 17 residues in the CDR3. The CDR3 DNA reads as TGTGCCAGCAGCTGGAGGGGGACCCGGACCAGCACAGATACGCAGTATTTT. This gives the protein CASSWRGTRTSTDTQYF.

CDR3 DNA sequence: TGTGCCACCTCTGGGGGGGGGCAGGGTGGCTACACCTTC. It specifies CATSGGGQGGYTF. This rearrangement joins TRBV2 to TRBJ1-2, with D tentatively TRBD1 (6 bases). V lost 10 bases, J lost 7 bases, and 19 bases lay in between. The V gene's germline CDR1 is SNHLY and CDR2 FYNNEI. The CDR3 consists of 13 residues.

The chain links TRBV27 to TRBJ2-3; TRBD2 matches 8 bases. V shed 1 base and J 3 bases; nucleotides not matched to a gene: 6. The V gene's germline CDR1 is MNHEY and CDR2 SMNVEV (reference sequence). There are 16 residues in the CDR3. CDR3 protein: CASSLFGGGVTDTQYF. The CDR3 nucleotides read TGTGCCAGCAGTTTATTCGGGGGGGGCGTAACAGATACGCAGTATTTT.

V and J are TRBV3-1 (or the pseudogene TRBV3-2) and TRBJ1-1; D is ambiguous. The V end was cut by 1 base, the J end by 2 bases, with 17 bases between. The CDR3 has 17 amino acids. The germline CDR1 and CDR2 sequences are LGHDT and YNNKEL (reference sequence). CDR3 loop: CASSQVGPVGGNTEAFF. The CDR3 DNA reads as TGTGCCAGCAGCCAAGTAGGACCGGTGGGAGGTAACACTGAAGCTTTCTTT.